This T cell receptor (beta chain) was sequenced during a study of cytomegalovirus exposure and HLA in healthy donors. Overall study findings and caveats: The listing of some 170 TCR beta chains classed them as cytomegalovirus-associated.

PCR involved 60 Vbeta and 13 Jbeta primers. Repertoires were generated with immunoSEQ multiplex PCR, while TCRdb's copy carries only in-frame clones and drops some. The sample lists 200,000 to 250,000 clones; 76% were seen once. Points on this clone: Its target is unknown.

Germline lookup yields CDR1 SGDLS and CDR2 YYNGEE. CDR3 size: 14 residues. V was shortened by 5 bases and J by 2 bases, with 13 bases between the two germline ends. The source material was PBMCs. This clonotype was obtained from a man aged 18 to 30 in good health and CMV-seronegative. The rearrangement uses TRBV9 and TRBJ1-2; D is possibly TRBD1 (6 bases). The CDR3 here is CASRTQGANYGYTF. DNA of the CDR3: TGTGCCAGCAGGACACAGGGAGCCAACTATGGCTACACCTTC.